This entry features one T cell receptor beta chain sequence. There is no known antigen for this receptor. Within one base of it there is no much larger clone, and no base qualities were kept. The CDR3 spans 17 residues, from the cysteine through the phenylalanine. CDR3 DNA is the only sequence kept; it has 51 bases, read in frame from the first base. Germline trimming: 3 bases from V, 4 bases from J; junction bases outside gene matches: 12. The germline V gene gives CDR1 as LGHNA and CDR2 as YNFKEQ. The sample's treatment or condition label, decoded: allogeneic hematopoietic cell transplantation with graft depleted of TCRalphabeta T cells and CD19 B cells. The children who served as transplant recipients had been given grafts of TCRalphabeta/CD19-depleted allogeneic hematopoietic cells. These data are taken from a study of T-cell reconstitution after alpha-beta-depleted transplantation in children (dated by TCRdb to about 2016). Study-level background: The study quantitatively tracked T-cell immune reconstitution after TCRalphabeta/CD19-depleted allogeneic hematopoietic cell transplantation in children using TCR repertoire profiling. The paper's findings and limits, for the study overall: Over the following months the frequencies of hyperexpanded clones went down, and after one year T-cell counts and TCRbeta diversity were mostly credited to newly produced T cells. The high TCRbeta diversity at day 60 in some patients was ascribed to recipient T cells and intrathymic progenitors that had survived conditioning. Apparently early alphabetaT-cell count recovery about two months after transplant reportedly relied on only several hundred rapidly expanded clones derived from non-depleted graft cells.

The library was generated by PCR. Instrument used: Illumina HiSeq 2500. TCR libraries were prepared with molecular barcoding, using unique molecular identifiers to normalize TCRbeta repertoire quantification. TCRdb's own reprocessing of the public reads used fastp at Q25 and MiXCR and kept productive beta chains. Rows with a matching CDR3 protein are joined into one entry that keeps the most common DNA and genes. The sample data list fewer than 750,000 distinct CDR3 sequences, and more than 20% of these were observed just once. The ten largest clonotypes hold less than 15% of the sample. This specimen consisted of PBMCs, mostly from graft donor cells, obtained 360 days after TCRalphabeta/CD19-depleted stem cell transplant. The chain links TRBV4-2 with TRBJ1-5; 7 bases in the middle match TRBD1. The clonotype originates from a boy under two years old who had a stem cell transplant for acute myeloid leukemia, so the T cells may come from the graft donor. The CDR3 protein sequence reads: CASSHQRLRGRNQPQHF. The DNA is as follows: TGTGCCAGCAGCCACCAGAGACTAAGGGGGCGGAATCAGCCCCAGCATTTT.